One and the same sample provided the 18 T cell receptor beta chains below, sequenced in a study of OX40 agonist ivuxolimab in advanced cancers. Some clones are missing from TCRdb's copy, which holds only in-frame ones; the method was immunoSEQ multiplex PCR. The table has some 30,000 clones, approximately 90% seen once. Here the sequenced sample was CD4+ or CD8+ T cells sorted from blood, taken in a trial of the OX40 agonist ivuxolimab. These receptors were taken from an adult with an advanced solid tumor such as melanoma, head and neck, liver or kidney cancer.

This chain joins TRBV5-5 and TRBJ2-3, with 12 positions matching TRBD2. V trimming: 4 bases; J trimming: 3 bases; junction bases outside the gene matches: 6. The CDR3 is made up of 16 amino acids. The V gene's germline CDR1 is SGHKS and CDR2 YYEKEE (reference sequence). The chain's CDR3 is CASSRGTSGLTDTQYF. The CDR3 DNA follows: TGTGCCAGCAGCCGAGGGACTAGCGGGTTGACAGATACGCAGTATTTT.

The rearrangement uses TRBV5-1 and TRBJ1-1; TRBD1 matches at 7 bases. The CDR3 sequence is 14 residues long. V gave up 7 bases and J gave up 1 base; unmatched junction bases: 7. Germline CDR1 SGHRS, CDR2 YFSETQ. CDR3 in amino acids: CASETGTENTEAFF. CDR3 coding DNA: TGCGCCAGCGAAACCGGGACAGAGAACACTGAAGCTTTCTTT.

This clone was seen once. CDR3 sequence: CATRDSSWNGYTF. The CDR3 nucleotides read TGTGCCACCCGGGACAGCTCTTGGAATGGCTACACCTTC. The chain recombines TRBV6-5 with TRBJ1-2; TRBD1 agrees at 7 bases. Germline V gene data show CDR1 as MNHEY and CDR2 as SVGAGI. The junction had 11 bases not matched to a gene; V was cut back by 10 bases and J by 6 bases. The CDR3 runs to 13 residues.

The V and J genes are TRBV11-2 and TRBJ2-2; D is possibly TRBD1 (5 bases). CDR3 length equals 16 residues. The V end was cut by 4 bases, the J end by 0 bases, with 12 bases between. Germline CDR1 SGHAT, CDR2 FQNNGV. CDR3 in amino acids: CASSSMTDANTGELFF. The CDR3 DNA reads TGTGCCAGCAGCTCCATGACAGACGCGAACACCGGGGAGCTGTTTTTT.

Of note for this clone: At the DNA level, this CDR3 is encoded by other sequences in the same sample as well. The chain has TRBV7-9 and TRBJ2-5, with no clear D. CDR1 SEHNR and CDR2 FQNEAQ come from the germline V gene (reference sequence). The CDR3 runs to 11 residues. V shed 4 bases and J shed 1 base, with 1 base lying between them. The CDR3, as DNA: TGTGCCAGCAGCTCCCAAGAGACCCAGTACTTC. It translates to CASSSQETQYF.

The V gene is TRBV30, the J gene TRBJ1-2, with D unclear. The CDR3 has 15 residues. Germline CDR1 GTSNPN, CDR2 SVGIG (reference sequence). Trimming left V 4 bases short and J 2 bases short, with 17 bases between. CDR3 in amino acids: CAWTPFIKANYGYTF. The CDR3 bases are TGTGCCTGGACTCCCTTTATAAAAGCAAACTATGGCTACACCTTC.

This rearrangement joins TRBV4-3 to TRBJ2-1; D is possibly TRBD2 (6 bases). The CDR3 length is 15 residues. Trimming shortened V by 1 base and J by 2 bases, and 9 bases separated the two germline ends. Per the germline V gene, CDR1 is LGHNA and CDR2 is YSLEER. The DNA of the CDR3 is TGCGCCAGCAGCCAAGCGGGGGTCACCTACAATGAGCAGTTCTTC. This encodes CASSQAGVTYNEQFF.

This chain joins TRBV5-6 and TRBJ2-3; D not certain. The V gene's germline CDR1 is SGHDT and CDR2 YYEEEE. CDR3 length: 13 residues. V was shortened by 6 bases and J by 0 bases, with 8 bases between the two germline ends. The CDR3 DNA follows: TGTGCCAGCACCTTCGGTAGCACAGATACGCAGTATTTT. Translated, it gives CASTFGSTDTQYF.

This sequence joins TRBV28 and TRBJ2-1; 9 bases align to TRBD2. The CDR3 is made up of 14 amino acids. CDR1 MDHEN and CDR2 SYDVKM come from the germline V gene. Germline trimming cut 3 bases from V and 10 bases from J; bases unmatched to any gene: 7. CDR3 nucleotides: TGTGCCAGCAGTTTCCCCCTAGCGGGAAGGGAGCAGTTCTTC. Encoded protein: CASSFPLAGREQFF. The variable domain in full, with the rest retrieved from reference TRBV28 and TRBJ2-1, is DVKVTQSSRYLVKRTGEKVFLECVQDMDHENMFWYRQDPGLGLRLIYFSYDVKMKEKGDIPEGYSVSREKKERFSLILESASTNQTSMYLCASSFPLAGREQFFGPGTRLTVL.

This chain uses TRBV29-1 with TRBJ2-2; no firm D call. This CDR3 comprises 12 residues. Looked up from germline, CDR1 is SQVTM and CDR2 is ANQGSEA. V lost 4 bases and J 3 bases, leaving 6 bases between the germline ends. CDR3 loop: CSVVSDTGELFF. The CDR3, as DNA: TGCAGCGTTGTTTCAGACACCGGGGAGCTGTTTTTT.

This chain links TRBV7-6 with TRBJ2-7; TRBD2 matches at 12 bases. The CDR3 has 20 residues. Germline V gives CDR1 SGHVS, CDR2 FNYEAQ. Trimming removed 0 bases from V and 2 bases from J; junction bases left unmatched: 14. Here the CDR3 reads CASSLAPSLAGGESPYEQYF. CDR3 nucleotides: TGTGCCAGCAGCTTAGCGCCGTCACTAGCGGGAGGCGAGTCCCCCTACGAGCAGTACTTC. Full variable domain (outside the CDR3, taken from reference TRBV7-6 and TRBJ2-7): GAGVSQSPRYKVTKRGQDVALRCDPISGHVSLYWYRQALGQGPEFLTYFNYEAQQDKSGLPNDRFSAERPEGSISTLTIQRTEQRDSAMYRCASSLAPSLAGGESPYEQYFGPGTRLTVT.

This clone has only one observation. J is TRBJ2-1 and V is TRBV28, with 11 bases fitting TRBD2. CDR3 size: 18 residues. CDR1 is MDHEN and CDR2 is SYDVKM in the germline V gene. V gave up 1 base and J gave up 0 bases; unmatched junction bases: 5. DNA for the CDR3: TGTGCCAGCAGTTTATCGGGACTAGCGGCTTTCTCCTACAATGAGCAGTTCTTC. Residues: CASSLSGLAAFSYNEQFF.

This chain joins TRBV5-8 and TRBJ2-7; D is unresolved. The CDR3 runs to 11 residues. Germline assignment: CDR1 SGHTS and CDR2 YDEGEE. V was cut by 2 bases and J by 2 bases, with 2 bases left in between. For the CDR3, the DNA is TGTGCCAGCAGCTTTACCTACGAGCAGTACTTC. Protein: CASSFTYEQYF.

The J gene is TRBJ2-3, the V gene TRBV28; D gene uncertain. The V and J ends lost 1 base and 5 bases respectively, with 7 bases between them. This CDR3 has 13 amino acids. Germline loops: CDR1 MDHEN, CDR2 SYDVKM. CDR3 residues: CASSLSLLDTQYF. CDR3 sequence (DNA): TGTGCCAGCAGTTTATCGCTGCTAGATACGCAGTATTTT.

The chain employs TRBV15 and TRBJ1-1; 7 nucleotides align to TRBD1. Germline V CDR1 and CDR2: LNHNV, YYDKDF (reference sequence). The CDR3 consists of 18 residues. Trimming removed 1 base from V and 3 bases from J; junction bases left unmatched: 14. The CDR3 region has the DNA TGTGCCACCAGCAGAGTGTGGCGAGAGGGCGGACAGGACACTGAAGCTTTCTTT. Translation: CATSRVWREGGQDTEAFF.

This chain joins TRBV25-1 and TRBJ1-1; no definite D call. Germline V CDR1 and CDR2: MGHDK, SYGVNS. This CDR3 is built from 15 residues. V lost 1 base, J lost 1 base, and 10 bases lay in between. CDR3 residues: CASSELGRSNTEAFF. DNA of the CDR3: TGTGCCAGCAGTGAATTAGGCCGATCGAACACTGAAGCTTTCTTT.

This chain connects TRBV19 to TRBJ2-7, with D possibly being TRBD2 (6 bases). Germline V CDR1 and CDR2: LNHDA, SQIVND (reference sequence). The CDR3 consists of 14 residues. The V end was cut by 10 bases, the J end by 0 bases, with 16 bases between. The CDR3 is CATSWGVGSYEQYF. The CDR3 DNA follows: TGTGCCACCTCGTGGGGGGTTGGCTCCTACGAGCAGTACTTC. The full variable domain, in which reference TRBV19 and TRBJ2-7 provide the parts outside the CDR3, is DGGITQSPKYLFRKEGQNVTLSCEQNLNHDAMYWYRQDPGQGLRLIYYSQIVNDFQKGDIAEGYSVSREKKESFPLTVTSAQKNPTAFYLCATSWGVGSYEQYFGPGTRLTVT.

As concerns this clone: Other DNA variants within this sample encode the same CDR3. The genes are TRBV6-8 and TRBJ2-7; the D gene is possibly TRBD2 (6 bases). The germline CDR1 and CDR2 sequences are MNHGY and SAAAGT. Trimming stripped 7 bases from V and 3 bases from J, with 19 bases between. The CDR3 is made up of 15 amino acids. The CDR3 protein is CASIPPGRGYYEQYF. CDR3 bases: TGTGCCAGCATCCCGCCGGGACGGGGGTACTACGAGCAGTACTTC.